The 23 T cell receptor beta chains reported below all come from one sample, sequenced in a study of blood T cells in healthy people across ages. Primers used in a second PCR of roughly 6 to 11 cycles were a sample-barcoded 5' primer and a J-beta primer mix. From the 5' RACE reads, TCRdb called clonotypes with MiXCR, one entry per CDR3 protein. The table lists 750,000 to 850,000 distinct CDR3 sequences, around 25% of them singletons. The same sample was also used in a study of T cells of mothers and their children.

Sequenced material: blood. These TCRs come from a boy aged 5-17 years in good health.

This clonotype came up a few times. This chain uses TRBV6-5 with TRBJ1-2; 10 nucleotides align to TRBD1. V shed 11 bases, J shed 2 bases, and the junction held 11 bases outside the gene matches. CDR1 MNHEY and CDR2 SVGAGI come from the germline V gene. The CDR3 is 15 residues long. CDR3 nucleotides: TGTGCCGCCACGCCAGGGGACAGGGGAAACTATGGCTACACCTTC. It encodes CAATPGDRGNYGYTF.

The V and J genes are TRBV29-1 and TRBJ2-7; TRBD2 is a possible D gene (5 bases). The CDR3 runs to 15 residues. V was clipped by 6 bases and J by 3 bases, with 21 bases between them. Germline V lookup: CDR1 SQVTM, CDR2 ANQGSEA. CDR3 nucleotide sequence: TGCAGCGTGAGGGCCCCCCAAGGGAGTTTCTACGAGCAGTACTTC. It specifies CSVRAPQGSFYEQYF.

CDR3: CASSLEAPGVFGEQYF. In DNA, the CDR3 is TGTGCCAGCAGCTTAGAGGCACCGGGGGTATTCGGCGAGCAGTACTTC. The rearrangement joins TRBV7-9 to TRBJ2-7, with D possibly TRBD2 on 6 matching bases. Germline CDR1 and CDR2: SEHNR and FQNEAQ (reference sequence). This CDR3 has 16 residues. Trimming removed 1 base from V and 6 bases from J, with 19 bases in between.

This clonotype was observed a few times. The chain is built from TRBV28 and TRBJ1-4; D is possibly TRBD1 (5 bases). V gave up 7 bases and J gave up 4 bases, with 16 bases separating them. CDR1 and CDR2 (germline): MDHEN, SYDVKM. The CDR3 covers 15 residues. The CDR3 nucleotides read TGTGCCAGCAACCCGGGAGGGGCGCATAATGAAAAACTGTTTTTT. Protein: CASNPGGAHNEKLFF.

This sequence joins TRBV6-2 or TRBV6-3 and TRBJ1-2, with 7 bases that match TRBD1. The CDR3 covers 14 residues. Germline CDR1 and CDR2: MNHEY and SVGEGT. V shed 6 bases and J 1 base; nucleotides not matched to a gene: 5. The CDR3 bases are TGTGCCAGCAGGCCGACAGGGCTTAACTATGGCTACACCTTC. Encoded protein: CASRPTGLNYGYTF.

This clonotype was seen at least ten times. The chain links TRBV9 to TRBJ2-5; D possibly corresponds to TRBD2 (6 bases). The J call is uncertain, as TRBJ2-7 better fits the DNA end. This CDR3 spans 13 amino acids. Looked up from germline, CDR1 is SGDLS and CDR2 is YYNGEE. CDR3 region: CASSPGTSNEQYF. The CDR3 DNA is TGTGCCAGCAGCCCTGGGACTTCCAACGAGCAGTACTTC.

V is TRBV28 and J is TRBJ2-5; D may be TRBD1 (5 bases). Germline lookup yields CDR1 MDHEN and CDR2 SYDVKM. Trimming cost V 2 bases and J 3 bases, with 19 bases left between them. CDR3 length equals 17 residues. CDR3 region: CASSLGFGPRGEETQYF. Written as DNA, the CDR3 is TGTGCCAGCAGTTTAGGTTTTGGGCCTAGGGGTGAAGAGACCCAGTACTTC.

V and J are TRBV24-1 and TRBJ2-3, with 7 positions matching TRBD2. Germline values: CDR1 KGHDR, CDR2 SFDVKD. The CDR3 consists of 16 residues. The ends lost 1 base at V and 4 bases at J; junction bases unmatched: 7. Here the CDR3 reads CATSDFRGDGADTQYF. CDR3 in DNA: TGTGCCACCAGTGATTTCCGGGGGGACGGCGCAGATACGCAGTATTTT.

The chain has TRBV5-1 and TRBJ1-3; 10 positions match TRBD1. The length of the CDR3 is 17 residues. The ends lost 4 bases at V and 0 bases at J; junction bases unmatched: 7. CDR1 and CDR2 from the germline V gene are SGHRS and YFSETQ. The CDR3 here is CASSPSTGGGSGNTIYF. The DNA of the CDR3 is TGCGCCAGCAGCCCCTCGACAGGGGGCGGCTCTGGAAACACCATATATTTT.

The V call is TRBV15, the J call TRBJ2-2; D is uncertain. Germline V gene lookup returns CDR1 LNHNV and CDR2 YYDKDF (reference sequence). The CDR3 has 16 amino acids. V was trimmed by 0 bases and J by 4 bases, leaving 12 bases between them. The CDR3 region is CATSRDEKVGTGELFF. CDR3 DNA: TGTGCCACCAGCAGAGATGAGAAAGTGGGCACCGGGGAGCTGTTTTTT. Looking up the rest from reference TRBV15 and TRBJ2-2 gives the full variable domain: DAMVIQNPRYQVTQFGKPVTLSCSQTLNHNVMYWYQQKSSQAPKLLFHYYDKDFNNEADTPDNFQSRRPNTSFCFLDIRSPGLGDTAMYLCATSRDEKVGTGELFFGEGSRLTVL.

This clonotype was counted ten times or more. This chain links TRBV7-2 with TRBJ2-7, with 7 bases matching TRBD1. CDR3 size: 14 residues. V lost 5 bases to trimming and J lost 2 bases; unmatched junction nucleotides: 6. Per germline, CDR1 SGHTA and CDR2 FQGNSA. The CDR3 nucleotides read TGTGCCAGCAGCGTCCGACAGGGACCCTACGAGCAGTACTTC. Translation gives CASSVRQGPYEQYF.

CDR3 loop: CASRRWTAGEQYF. CDR3 DNA: TGTGCCAGCAGACGCTGGACAGCAGGGGAGCAGTACTTC. V and J are TRBV6-2 or TRBV6-3 and TRBJ2-7, with D possibly matching TRBD1 (6 bases). Between the trimmed V and J ends, which lost 6 bases and 7 bases, there was a span of 16 bases. This CDR3 is built from 13 residues. CDR1 and CDR2 from the germline V gene are MNHEY and SVGEGT.

This clonotype was observed a handful of times. An end of the junction differs from the germline gene, which may be a read error. The chain couples TRBV7-9 to TRBJ1-1; D not resolved. The germline CDR1 and CDR2 sequences are SEHNR and FQNEAQ (reference sequence). The CDR3 is 13 residues long. The CDR3 DNA is TGTGCCAACAGCCAGCGGGAGAACACTGAAGCTTTCTTT. Translating it yields CANSQRENTEAFF.

The rearrangement joins TRBV27 to TRBJ2-5; 8 nucleotides line up with TRBD1. CDR3 length: 14 amino acids. Unmatched junction bases numbered 8, after V lost 6 bases and J lost 5 bases. Germline V lookup: CDR1 MNHEY, CDR2 SMNVEV (reference sequence). The CDR3 region has the DNA TGTGCCAGCAGCTCGGACAGGGATGCGGAGACCCAGTACTTC. Protein sequence: CASSSDRDAETQYF.

This clonotype turned up a few times. The V call is TRBV3-1, the J call TRBJ2-7, with 9 bases matching TRBD2. The CDR3 is 14 amino acids. Germline lookup yields CDR1 LGHDT and CDR2 YNNKEL (reference sequence). The CDR3 is CAVGVAGVSYEQYF. CDR3 nucleotides: TGTGCAGTAGGAGTAGCGGGGGTATCCTACGAGCAGTACTTC.

The rearrangement links TRBV7-9 to TRBJ2-1; tentative D call: TRBD1 (5 bases). V dropped 3 bases and J dropped 0 bases, with 15 bases sitting between them. Per germline, CDR1 SEHNR and CDR2 FQNEAQ (reference sequence). The CDR3 totals 17 residues. The CDR3 loop reads CASSLGPGGRSYNEQFF. For the CDR3, the DNA is TGTGCCAGCAGCTTGGGGCCGGGCGGACGCTCCTACAATGAGCAGTTCTTC. The whole variable domain, remainder taken from reference TRBV7-9 and TRBJ2-1, is DTGVSQNPRHKITKRGQNVTFRCDPISEHNRLYWYRQTLGQGPEFLTYFQNEAQLEKSRLLSDRFSAERPKGSFSTLEIQRTEQGDSAMYLCASSLGPGGRSYNEQFFGPGTRLTVL.

The rearrangement uses TRBV25-1 and TRBJ1-2; D is perhaps TRBD1 (6 bases). Germline CDR1 reads MGHDK; CDR2 reads SYGVNS. The CDR3 is 15 residues long. Trimming shortened V by 4 bases and J by 9 bases, and 21 bases separated the two germline ends. The CDR3 bases are TGTGCCAGCAGTGTCCGAGACCGGGACATGGAGTGCTACACCTTC. Protein: CASSVRDRDMECYTF.

V gene TRBV6-6 combines with J gene TRBJ2-5; D may correspond to TRBD1 or TRBD2 (6 bases each). CDR3 length equals 14 residues. Germline V gene sequence: CDR1 MNHNY, CDR2 SVGAGI (reference sequence). Trimming stripped 6 bases from V and 5 bases from J, with 16 bases between. The CDR3 loop reads CASSTRGADETQYF. The CDR3 bases are TGTGCCAGCAGCACAAGGGGGGCCGATGAGACCCAGTACTTC.

The rearrangement links TRBV28 to TRBJ1-1; no clear D gene. This CDR3 is built from 13 residues. Trimming took 10 bases from V and 5 from J, leaving 17 bases between them. Per germline, CDR1 MDHEN and CDR2 SYDVKM. The CDR3 loop is CATRLVGVTEAFF. As DNA, the CDR3 is TGTGCCACCAGGCTGGTTGGGGTGACTGAAGCTTTCTTT. Supplemented by reference TRBV28 and TRBJ1-1, the full variable domain reads DVKVTQSSRYLVKRTGEKVFLECVQDMDHENMFWYRQDPGLGLRLIYFSYDVKMKEKGDIPEGYSVSREKKERFSLILESASTNQTSMYLCATRLVGVTEAFFGQGTRLTVV.

This clonotype was detected only a few times. The gene calls are TRBV27 and TRBJ2-4; possibly TRBD2 for D (6 bases). The V end lost 7 bases, the J end lost 1 base, and 8 bases lay between the germline ends. This CDR3 has 13 amino acids. Germline lookup yields CDR1 MNHEY and CDR2 SMNVEV (reference sequence). As DNA, the CDR3 is TGTGCCAGCACCGGAGGGGCCAAAAACATTCAGTACTTC. Its protein product is CASTGGAKNIQYF.

The table lists this clonotype with many counts. This chain joins TRBV12-3 or TRBV12-4 and TRBJ1-4; 8 bases line up with TRBD1. The CDR3 extends over 14 amino acids. V trimming: 6 bases; J trimming: 8 bases; junction bases outside the gene matches: 8. The CDR3 DNA reads as TGTGCCAGCAGCTCGGACAGGGAGTTCGAAAAACTGTTTTTT. Its translation: CASSSDREFEKLFF.

This chain connects TRBV9 to TRBJ2-5; a weak D match, TRBD2 (6 bases). Trimming removed 0 bases from V and 1 base from J, with 16 bases in between. Looked up from germline, CDR1 is SGDLS and CDR2 is YYNGEE. This CDR3 contains 17 residues. The DNA of the CDR3 is TGTGCCAGCAGCGTAGGAAGGACTTGCGGGGCCCAAGAGACCCAGTACTTC. Its protein is CASSVGRTCGAQETQYF. Together with reference TRBV9 and TRBJ2-5, the CDR3 gives the full variable domain: DSGVTQTPKHLITATGQRVTLRCSPRSGDLSVYWYQQSLDQGLQFLIQYYNGEERAKGNILERFSAQQFPDLHSELNLSSLELGDSALYFCASSVGRTCGAQETQYFGPGTRLLVL.

This clonotype has more than one count but fewer than ten. The chain employs TRBV28 and TRBJ1-6, with no clear D. Germline V gene data show CDR1 as MDHEN and CDR2 as SYDVKM. Trimming stripped 3 bases from V and 5 bases from J, with 17 bases between. CDR3 length equals 17 residues. The CDR3 loop reads CASSFPLRGRNNSPLHF. For the CDR3, the DNA is TGTGCCAGCAGTTTCCCTCTCCGCGGCAGGAATAATTCACCCCTCCACTTT.